These T cell receptor beta chains were read from a single sample in a study of shared clonotypes between healthy human individuals. Assay: immunoSEQ multiplex PCR; the TCRdb copy retains only in-frame clones and omits some. The sample contains 700,000 to 950,000 clones, about 96% of which appear only once. Sequenced input: naive CD8+ T cells sorted from blood. These receptors all stem from a young man in good health. Both conserved end residues are part of each CDR3. A D gene is named only where the DNA matches it firmly. The size field is filled for only some rows; it gives once, few, many or a size class.

TRBD2	.	TRBV9	TRBJ2-3	TGTGCCAGCAGCTCCAGCGGGAGGCCCACAGATACGCAGTATTTT	CASSSSGRPTDTQYF
TRBD2	.	TRBV23-1	TRBJ2-7	TGCGCCAGCAGTCAAAGAGGGTTAGGGTTACTAGCGGGAGGGCCCTTTTGGTACGAGCAGTACTTC	CASSQRGLGLLAGGPFWYEQYF
.	.	TRBV6-4	TRBJ2-3	TGTGCCAGCAGTGACTTCATAGGGAATACGCAGTATTTT	CASSDFIGNTQYF
TRBD2	.	TRBV2	TRBJ2-7	TGTGCCAGCAGTATGACTAGCGGAGCCTACGAGCAGTACTTC	CASSMTSGAYEQYF
.	.	TRBV7-9	TRBJ1-2	TGTGCCAGCAGCTTAGTTCGGGCAGATGGCTACACCTTC	CASSLVRADGYTF
TRBD1	.	TRBV28	TRBJ2-7	TGTGCCAGCAGTTCTCCTTCCGGGACAGGCTACGAGCAGTACTTC	CASSSPSGTGYEQYF
.	.	TRBV5-5	TRBJ1-2	TGTGCCAGCAGCTGGACGCCCGGGACGGTCGACTATGGCTACACCTTC	CASSWTPGTVDYGYTF
.	.	TRBV7-9	TRBJ2-1	TGTGCCAGCAGCCGACCGAGCTCCTACAATGAGCAGTTCTTC	CASSRPSSYNEQFF
.	.	TRBV7-9	TRBJ2-1	TGTGCCAGCAGCTCCACTTTAAGGGCTTATGAGCAGTTCTTC	CASSSTLRAYEQFF
.	.	TRBV27	TRBJ2-1	TGTGCCAGCAGTTCACCACTCCGGCTAGCTTTAAACAATGAGCAGTTCTTC	CASSSPLRLALNNEQFF
.	.	TRBV27	TRBJ1-2	TGTGCCAGCAGTTTCCCAGGGTGGCAAGGCTACACCTTC	CASSFPGWQGYTF
TRBD2	.	TRBV19	TRBJ2-1	TGTGCCAGTAGTATCTTCGAAGGACTAGCGGGCCTTACCTACAATGAGCAGTTCTTC	CASSIFEGLAGLTYNEQFF
.	.	TRBV6-5	TRBJ1-2	TGTGCCAGCAGTTACTCGACAGGCCATGGCTACACCTTC	CASSYSTGHGYTF
.	.	TRBV7-6	TRBJ2-7	TGTGCCAGCAGCTTAGGGGTTGTTGGGTCCGGGACGATCCCCTACGAGCAGTACTTC	CASSLGVVGSGTIPYEQYF
.	.	TRBV27	TRBJ2-1	TGTGCCAGCAGTAACCGGGCCTCCCCCCGGTACAATGAGCAGTTCTTC	CASSNRASPRYNEQFF
TRBD1	.	TRBV7-2	TRBJ2-7	TGTGCCAGCAGCTCAATGCCGGGACAGGGGGTCTACGAGCAGTACTTC	CASSSMPGQGVYEQYF
.	.	TRBV23-1	TRBJ1-3	TGCGCCAGCAGTCAATCCGATACAGGCTCTGGAAACACCATATATTTT	CASSQSDTGSGNTIYF
TRBD1	.	TRBV2	TRBJ1-2	TGTGCCATCCGAGGAACCGGGACAGGGGCGAAAGGGAACTATGGCTACACCTTC	CAIRGTGTGAKGNYGYTF
.	.	TRBV13	TRBJ2-3	TGTGCCAGCAGCCCCACGGGGGGCACAGATACGCAGTATTTT	CASSPTGGTDTQYF
.	.	TRBV5-6	TRBJ1-4	TGTGCCAGCAGCTTGGCCGGGGCAGGGAAAGGGGAAAAACTGTTTTTT	CASSLAGAGKGEKLFF
TRBD1	.	TRBV16	TRBJ1-2	TGTGCCAGCAGCCGAATCACAGGGGCCGGCTACACCTTC	CASSRITGAGYTF
TRBD1	.	TRBV9	TRBJ1-2	TGTGCCAGCACAACGGACAGGGGGAACTATGGCTACACCTTC	CASTTDRGNYGYTF
TRBD2	.	TRBV7-9	TRBJ2-1	TGTGCCAGCAGCTTAGATGATAGCGGGAGTAGGAATGAGCAGTTCTTC	CASSLDDSGSRNEQFF
TRBD2	.	TRBV7-9	TRBJ2-1	TGTGCCAGCAGCAACCCCGGGACTAGCGGGAGGGCTCCCCAATTTGGGCAGTTCTTC	CASSNPGTSGRAPQFGQFF
TRBD2	.	TRBV7-9	TRBJ2-7	TGTGCCAGCAGCTCCACTAGCGTTCGAACCTACGAGCAGTACTTC	CASSSTSVRTYEQYF
.	.	TRBV7-9	TRBJ1-5	TGTGCCAGCAGCCTAGCCAATCAGCCCCAGCATTTT	CASSLANQPQHF
.	once	TRBV30	TRBJ2-7	TGTGCCTGGAGTCCACCGGGGCGTGTGTACGAGCAGTACTTC	CAWSPPGRVYEQYF
TRBD1	.	TRBV5-5	TRBJ1-5	TGTGCCAGCAGCTTGGGACAGGGGGATCAGCCCCAGCATTTT	CASSLGQGDQPQHF
.	.	TRBV21-1	TRBJ2-7	TGTGCCAGCAGCAAAGGGGGTAGAGGGCCAAGCTCCTACGAGCAGTACTTC	CASSKGGRGPSSYEQYF
.	.	TRBV10-1	TRBJ2-7	TGCGCCAGCCCGGCAGTAAGCTACTCCTACGAGCAGTACTTC	CASPAVSYSYEQYF
.	.	TRBV4-1	TRBJ2-5	TGCGCCAGCAGCCACAACCAGGCATCCCAAGAGACCCAGTACTTC	CASSHNQASQETQYF